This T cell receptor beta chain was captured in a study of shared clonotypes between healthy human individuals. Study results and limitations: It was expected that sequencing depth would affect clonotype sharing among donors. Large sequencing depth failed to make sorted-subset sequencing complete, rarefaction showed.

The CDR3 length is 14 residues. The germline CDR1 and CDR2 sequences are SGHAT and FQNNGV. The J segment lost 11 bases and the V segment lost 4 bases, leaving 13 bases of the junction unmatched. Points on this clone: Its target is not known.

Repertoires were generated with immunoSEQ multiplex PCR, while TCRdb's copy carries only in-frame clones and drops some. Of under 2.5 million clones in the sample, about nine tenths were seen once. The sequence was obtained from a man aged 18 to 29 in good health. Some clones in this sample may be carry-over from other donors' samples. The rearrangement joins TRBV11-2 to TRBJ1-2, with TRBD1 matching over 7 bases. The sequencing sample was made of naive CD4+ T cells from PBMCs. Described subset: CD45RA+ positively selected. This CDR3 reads CASSSRTGSVEYTF. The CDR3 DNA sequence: TGTGCCAGCAGCTCCAGGACAGGTTCCGTTGAATACACCTTC.